These 15 T cell receptor beta chains share one sample of origin, sequenced in a study of human T cells and chemical hapten exposure. Each CDR3 protein gets one entry after TCRdb re-called the 5' RACE reads with MiXCR. The table includes about 140,000 distinct CDR3 sequences, 3.5% to 5% detected once. It was unfractionated whole blood from which total RNA was extracted. The source of these receptors is a female donor in good health.

Ten or more counts support this clonotype. V is TRBV29-1 and J is TRBJ1-2; a possible D gene is TRBD1 (5 bases). Trimming pared 7 bases from V and 6 bases from J, leaving 12 bases between. Germline V lookup: CDR1 SQVTM, CDR2 ANQGSEA. The CDR3 sequence is 11 residues long. The CDR3 coding sequence is TGCAGCGGCGGACAACCGGATGGCTACACCTTC. This encodes CSGGQPDGYTF.

This clonotype occurred many times. The rearrangement joins TRBV7-2 to TRBJ1-1; D gene unclear. CDR1 SGHTA and CDR2 FQGNSA come from the germline V gene. Trimming pared 0 bases from V and 6 bases from J, leaving 17 bases between. There are 16 residues in the CDR3. The CDR3 loop reads CASSLAPVGIGPEAFF. The CDR3 DNA follows: TGTGCCAGCAGCTTAGCCCCAGTGGGGATCGGCCCTGAAGCTTTCTTT.

This clonotype has ten or more counts. The CDR3 here is CSVEEDNSYNEQFF. DNA for the CDR3: TGCAGCGTTGAAGAGGACAACTCCTACAATGAGCAGTTCTTC. The chain has TRBV29-1 and TRBJ2-1, with D possibly matching TRBD1 (5 bases). Germline V gene sequence: CDR1 SQVTM, CDR2 ANQGSEA. The CDR3 is 14 residues long. V lost 0 bases and J 0 bases, leaving 6 bases between the germline ends.

This clonotype came up many times. The chain employs TRBV29-1 and TRBJ1-2, with no clear D. The CDR3 extends over 13 amino acids. CDR1 is SQVTM and CDR2 is ANQGSEA in the germline V gene. The ends were cut back, 0 bases at V and 2 bases at J, with 7 bases in the middle. Here the CDR3 reads CSVEETENYGYTF. As DNA, the CDR3 is TGCAGCGTTGAAGAAACGGAGAACTATGGCTACACCTTC.

The sample holds many counts of this clonotype. J is TRBJ2-3 and V is TRBV7-2, with D tentatively TRBD2 (5 bases). The germline CDR1 and CDR2 sequences are SGHTA and FQGNSA. CDR3 length: 13 residues. V shed 5 bases and J shed 3 bases, with 9 bases lying between them. CDR3: CASSRERTDTQYF. CDR3 in DNA: TGTGCCAGCAGCCGAGAGCGGACAGATACGCAGTATTTT.

This clonotype has a count of ten or more. This chain connects TRBV7-9 to TRBJ2-7; 8 bases fit TRBD1. This CDR3 region has 14 residues. V lost 8 bases and J lost 4; bases outside the gene matches: 10. Germline V gene lookup returns CDR1 SEHNR and CDR2 FQNEAQ (reference sequence). The CDR3 DNA sequence: TGTGCCAGCGGGAAAGCAGGGGGCGCTTACGAGCAGTACTTC. Translated, it gives CASGKAGGAYEQYF.

This chain connects TRBV7-9 to TRBJ2-3; tentative D call: TRBD2 (5 bases). CDR1 and CDR2 from the germline V gene are SEHNR and FQNEAQ (reference sequence). The CDR3 is 16 amino acids. Trimming cost V 2 bases and J 2 bases, with 14 bases left between them. CDR3 in DNA: TGTGCCAGCAGCTTATATCGGGGTGGCCCCACAGATACGCAGTATTTT. Translated: CASSLYRGGPTDTQYF.

This clonotype was recorded at least ten times. This rearrangement joins TRBV4-2 to TRBJ1-2; D is perhaps TRBD1 (6 bases). CDR1 is LGHNA, CDR2 YNFKEQ, per germline. Trimming left V 4 bases short and J 7 bases short, with 22 bases between. This CDR3 has 16 amino acids. The CDR3 protein is CASSRGVQGEGGGYTF. DNA of the CDR3: TGTGCCAGCAGCCGGGGGGTACAGGGTGAAGGGGGTGGCTACACCTTC.

This clonotype showed up many times. Here the CDR3 DNA reads TGCGCCAGCAGCTCCAGGGGTAGCGGGGAGACCCAGTACTTC. The encoded protein is CASSSRGSGETQYF. V and J are TRBV5-1 and TRBJ2-5; D is perhaps TRBD2 (7 bases). Germline V gene lookup returns CDR1 SGHRS and CDR2 YFSETQ. This CDR3 is built from 14 residues. Deletions cut 3 bases from V and 5 bases from J, with 14 bases between.

This clonotype was detected many times. The V gene is TRBV19, the J gene TRBJ2-4; a possible D gene is TRBD1 (6 bases). The CDR3 is 15 amino acids. From germline, CDR1 is LNHDA and CDR2 SQIVND (reference sequence). V lost 3 bases and J 0 bases, leaving 9 bases between the germline ends. The CDR3 loop is CASSIGDIAKNIQYF. CDR3 coding DNA: TGTGCCAGTAGTATTGGGGACATAGCCAAAAACATTCAGTACTTC.

There are a few counts of this clonotype. The chain uses TRBV7-2 and TRBJ1-1; the D is unclear. This CDR3 region has 14 residues. V was cut by 2 bases and J by 0 bases, with 7 bases left in between. Germline V CDR1 and CDR2: SGHTA, FQGNSA. CDR3 in DNA: TGTGCCAGCAGCTTATGGCCGCTGAACACTGAAGCTTTCTTT. Translating it yields CASSLWPLNTEAFF. The whole variable domain, remainder taken from reference TRBV7-2 and TRBJ1-1, is GAGVSQSPSNKVTEKGKDVELRCDPISGHTALYWYRQSLGQGLEFLIYFQGNSAPDKSGLPSDRFSAERTGGSVSTLTIQRTQQEDSAVYLCASSLWPLNTEAFFGQGTRLTVV.

In regard to this clonotype: A much larger clone lies one base from this, so it may be a read error. V usage is TRBV29-1 and J usage is TRBJ1-5; possible D gene TRBD1, 5 bases. Trimming removed 4 bases from V and 14 bases from J, with 18 bases in between. This CDR3 region has 12 residues. CDR1 and CDR2 (germline): SQVTM, ANQGSEA. CDR3 sequence (DNA): TGCAGCGTTGGCCTTAACGGGGGGGAAAAGCATTTT. It codes for CSVGLNGGEKHF.

This clonotype was counted only a few times. The genes are TRBV7-6 and TRBJ1-1; TRBD1 aligns across 7 bases. The CDR3 consists of 16 residues. V trimming: 1 base; J trimming: 0 bases; junction bases outside the gene matches: 5. Looked up from germline, CDR1 is SGHVS and CDR2 is FNYEAQ. The CDR3 sequence is CASSLGQGSMNTEAFF. The CDR3 coding sequence is TGTGCCAGCAGCTTAGGACAGGGTTCGATGAACACTGAAGCTTTCTTT. The variable domain in full, with the rest retrieved from reference TRBV7-6 and TRBJ1-1, is GAGVSQSPRYKVTKRGQDVALRCDPISGHVSLYWYRQALGQGPEFLTYFNYEAQQDKSGLPNDRFSAERPEGSISTLTIQRTEQRDSAMYRCASSLGQGSMNTEAFFGQGTRLTVV.

This clonotype occurred a few times. CDR3 sequence: CASSQEGGGTGGYTF. CDR3 DNA: TGTGCCAGCAGCCAAGAGGGTGGGGGGACAGGGGGTTACACCTTC. The chain joins TRBV4-2 to TRBJ1-2; TRBD1 aligns across 11 bases. CDR3 size: 15 residues. Looked up from germline, CDR1 is LGHNA and CDR2 is YNFKEQ. Trimming at V came to 0 bases and at J to 11 bases, leaving 8 bases not matched to a gene.

This clonotype was counted many times. V usage is TRBV18 and J usage is TRBJ1-2; TRBD1 matches at 7 bases. The germline V gene has CDR1 KGHSH and CDR2 LQKENI. V was pared by 4 bases and J by 2 bases, with 4 bases of the junction left unmatched. The CDR3 is made up of 14 amino acids. DNA of the CDR3: TGTGCCAGCTCACGGGACAGCGCCAACTATGGCTACACCTTC. It specifies CASSRDSANYGYTF.